This TCR beta chain was identified in a study of cytomegalovirus exposure and HLA in healthy donors. A multiplex PCR was run with 60 Vbeta primers and 13 Jbeta primers. Libraries were prepared by immunoSEQ multiplex PCR; TCRdb keeps only in-frame clonotypes and omits some of them. This sample carries more than 85,000 clones, roughly 71% of them seen once, and the ten largest clones take approximately 5.5%. Sequenced sample: PBMCs. This clonotype originated in an older woman in good health and CMV-seropositive.

This chain's CDR3 is CAWSVLAFQETQYF. Written as DNA, the CDR3 is TGTGCCTGGAGTGTACTAGCGTTCCAAGAGACCCAGTACTTC. The chain employs TRBV30 and TRBJ2-5; 7 bases align to TRBD2. V lost 0 bases, J lost 1 base, and 2 bases stayed unmatched. The germline V gene encodes CDR1 GTSNPN and CDR2 SVGIG (reference sequence). The CDR3 length is 14 residues. Looking up the rest from reference TRBV30 and TRBJ2-5 gives the full variable domain: SQTIHQWPATLVQPVGSPLSLECTVEGTSNPNLYWYRQAAGRGLQLLFYSVGIGQISSEVPQNLSASRPQDRQFILSSKKLLLSDSGFYLCAWSVLAFQETQYFGPGTRLLVL.